Listed here are 28 T cell receptor beta chains from one sample, sequenced in a study of T cell responses to AZD1222 COVID-19 vaccine. Using immunoSEQ multiplex PCR, the repertoire was profiled, and TCRdb retains in-frame clones only, with some absent. The top ten hold around 6.3% of the sample, which has about 140,000 clones, less than 95% seen once. The source material was peripheral blood, sampled 28 days after the second AZD1222 dose. These receptors came from an adult who received the AZD1222 COVID-19 vaccine.

The sample holds one count of this clone. This chain joins TRBV4-2 and TRBJ1-3; D gene uncertain. Germline lookup yields CDR1 LGHNA and CDR2 YNFKEQ. The CDR3 has 16 residues. V lost 0 bases to trimming and J lost 2 bases, with 11 bases between them. The chain's CDR3 is CASSQDISIAGNTIYF. CDR3 DNA: TGTGCCAGCAGCCAAGATATATCGATTGCTGGAAACACCATATATTTT.

The chain couples TRBV10-3 to TRBJ1-1; D gene unclear. This CDR3 region has 13 residues. Germline V gives CDR1 ENHRY, CDR2 SYGVKD. V dropped 6 bases and J dropped 1 base, with 9 bases sitting between them. The CDR3 sequence is CAISGLENTEAFF. The CDR3 coding sequence is TGTGCCATCAGCGGCCTAGAGAACACTGAAGCTTTCTTT.

V gene TRBV30 combines with J gene TRBJ2-3, with 10 bases lining up with TRBD1. CDR1 and CDR2 from the germline V gene are GTSNPN and SVGIG (reference sequence). V was clipped by 6 bases and J by 2 bases; unmatched bases: 8. The CDR3 has 15 amino acids. The CDR3 is CACKRDRGFTDTQYF. The CDR3 nucleotides read TGTGCCTGCAAACGGGACAGGGGCTTCACAGATACGCAGTATTTT.

This clone appeared once. This chain joins TRBV7-3 and TRBJ1-1, with D uncertain. In germline, CDR1 is SGHTA, CDR2 FQGTGA. The CDR3 length is 13 residues. Trimming shortened V by 5 bases and J by 4 bases, and 11 bases separated the two germline ends. CDR3 bases: TGTGCCAGCAGCCCCAACTCTTTCACTGAAGCTTTCTTT. It translates to CASSPNSFTEAFF.

Notes on this clone: Other DNA sequences within the sample encode an identical CDR3. The chain links TRBV5-1 to TRBJ2-1; 8 nucleotides match TRBD2. The length of the CDR3 is 14 residues. V lost 4 bases, J lost 2 bases, and 2 bases stayed unmatched. Germline CDR1 and CDR2: SGHRS and YFSETQ. The CDR3 here is CASSTGGPYNEQFF. The CDR3 DNA is TGCGCCAGCAGCACGGGGGGGCCCTACAATGAGCAGTTCTTC.

This clone has a single count. The V gene is TRBV5-4, the J gene TRBJ2-5, with 7 bases lining up with TRBD2. CDR1 and CDR2 from the germline V gene are SGHNT and YYREEE (reference sequence). J lost 5 bases, V lost 1 base, and 8 bases had no gene match. This CDR3 comprises 15 residues. CDR3 protein: CASSLKGGGMETQYF. CDR3 DNA: TGTGCCAGCAGCTTGAAGGGCGGGGGTATGGAGACCCAGTACTTC.

The CDR3: CASSSIPGLRQETQYF. CDR3 coding DNA: TGTGCCAGCAGCTCTATACCAGGGTTGCGGCAAGAGACCCAGTACTTC. This chain joins TRBV7-6 and TRBJ2-5; D may be TRBD1 (5 bases). Trimming stripped 4 bases from V and 2 bases from J, with 17 bases between. This CDR3 comprises 16 residues. CDR1 SGHVS and CDR2 FNYEAQ come from the germline V gene.

CDR3 protein: CASSLLSGTNYGYTF. In nucleotides, the CDR3 is TGTGCCAGCAGCTTGCTTTCCGGGACTAACTATGGCTACACCTTC. This chain joins TRBV5-4 and TRBJ1-2; D remains ambiguous. The CDR3 loop spans 15 amino acids. Germline V lookup: CDR1 SGHNT, CDR2 YYREEE (reference sequence). V was cut by 1 base and J by 0 bases, with 10 bases left in between. The entire variable domain, with the rest obtained from reference TRBV5-4 and TRBJ1-2, is as follows: ETGVTQSPTHLIKTRGQQVTLRCSSQSGHNTVSWYQQALGQGPQFIFQYYREEENGRGNFPPRFSGLQFPNYSSELNVNALELDDSALYLCASSLLSGTNYGYTFGSGTRLTVV.

The chain joins TRBV6-5 to TRBJ1-3; 8 nucleotides line up with TRBD1. CDR3 size: 14 residues. CDR1 is MNHEY, CDR2 SVGAGI, per germline. The J segment lost 3 bases and the V segment lost 6 bases, leaving 4 bases of the junction unmatched. The CDR3 nucleotides read TGTGCCAGCAGCTCGACAGGGGTTGGAAACACCATATATTTT. This codes for CASSSTGVGNTIYF.

V is TRBV5-1 and J is TRBJ1-5; D not resolved. Per germline, CDR1 SGHRS and CDR2 YFSETQ. The V gene lost 1 base and the J gene lost 3 bases, with 8 bases spanning the gap. CDR3 size: 14 residues. CDR3 loop: CASSLSGSNQPQHF. CDR3 nucleotides: TGCGCCAGCAGCTTGTCGGGGTCCAATCAGCCCCAGCATTTT.

The V gene is TRBV9, the J gene TRBJ2-5; 14 nucleotides align to TRBD2. Germline V CDR1 and CDR2: SGDLS, YYNGEE. V shed 3 bases, J shed 5 bases, and the junction held 6 bases outside the gene matches. The CDR3 is made up of 16 amino acids. CDR3 amino acids: CASSARLAGGLETQYF. CDR3 nucleotides: TGTGCCAGCAGCGCCCGACTAGCGGGAGGGTTGGAGACCCAGTACTTC.

This rearrangement joins TRBV5-1 to TRBJ2-3, with 9 bases fitting TRBD2. Germline lookup yields CDR1 SGHRS and CDR2 YFSETQ. This CDR3 is built from 16 residues. V gave up 4 bases and J gave up 2 bases; unmatched junction bases: 8. As DNA, the CDR3 is TGCGCCAGCAGCGGGGCTAGCGGGGCCTACACAGATACGCAGTATTTT. This sequence encodes CASSGASGAYTDTQYF.

This chain uses TRBV4-1 with TRBJ1-6, with TRBD1 matching 9 bases. Unmatched junction bases numbered 7, after V lost 0 bases and J lost 7 bases. This CDR3 contains 17 residues. The germline V gene encodes CDR1 MGHRA and CDR2 YSYEKL. The CDR3 is CASSQDPGTGLNSPLHF. The CDR3 DNA reads TGCGCCAGCAGCCAAGACCCCGGGACAGGGTTGAATTCACCCCTCCACTTT.

The chain employs TRBV28 and TRBJ1-3; 7 bases agree with TRBD1. CDR1 and CDR2 (germline): MDHEN, SYDVKM. The V and J ends lost 3 bases and 0 bases, in that order; junction bases with no gene match: 2. CDR3 length: 15 amino acids. CDR3 in amino acids: CASSFRGYSGNTIYF. Here the CDR3 DNA reads TGTGCCAGCAGTTTCAGGGGGTACTCTGGAAACACCATATATTTT. The full variable domain, completed using reference TRBV28 and TRBJ1-3, is DVKVTQSSRYLVKRTGEKVFLECVQDMDHENMFWYRQDPGLGLRLIYFSYDVKMKEKGDIPEGYSVSREKKERFSLILESASTNQTSMYLCASSFRGYSGNTIYFGEGSWLTVV.

V usage is TRBV27 and J usage is TRBJ1-2; TRBD1 might be the D (6 bases). The ends were cut back, 6 bases at V and 5 bases at J, with 19 bases in the middle. CDR3 length equals 15 residues. Germline V gene lookup returns CDR1 MNHEY and CDR2 SMNVEV (reference sequence). The CDR3: CASRPIQGRGYGYTF. For the CDR3, the DNA is TGTGCCAGCAGGCCGATACAGGGACGAGGATATGGCTACACCTTC.

V and J are TRBV10-3 and TRBJ2-7; tentatively, D is TRBD2 (5 bases). The V and J ends lost 4 bases and 1 base respectively, with 14 bases between them. The CDR3 sequence is 15 residues long. The germline V gene encodes CDR1 ENHRY and CDR2 SYGVKD. CDR3 in amino acids: CAISVGESLSYEQYF. The CDR3 DNA follows: TGTGCCATCAGTGTCGGGGAGAGCCTGTCCTACGAGCAGTACTTC.

In its sample, this clone was seen once. CDR3 residues: CSADLWNTEAFF. For the CDR3, the DNA is TGCAGCGCCGACTTGTGGAACACTGAAGCTTTCTTT. The J gene is TRBJ1-1, the V gene TRBV29-1; D not certain. The V gene lost 7 bases and the J gene lost 1 base, with 10 bases spanning the gap. The CDR3 is made up of 12 amino acids. Per germline, CDR1 SQVTM and CDR2 ANQGSEA.

The V call is TRBV10-3, the J call TRBJ1-5, with D unresolved. Trimming removed 0 bases from V and 0 bases from J, with 15 bases in between. Germline V lookup: CDR1 ENHRY, CDR2 SYGVKD. This CDR3 is built from 18 residues. CDR3 sequence: CAISESYMGSTSNQPQHF. DNA of the CDR3: TGTGCCATCAGTGAGTCTTACATGGGCAGCACTAGCAATCAGCCCCAGCATTTT.

This clone has just a few counts. V usage is TRBV28 and J usage is TRBJ2-2; possible D gene TRBD1, 6 bases. This CDR3 spans 14 amino acids. The germline gives CDR1 MDHEN, CDR2 SYDVKM. The V end was cut by 6 bases, the J end by 6 bases, with 14 bases between. CDR3 DNA sequence: TGTGCCAGCAGACAGGGCCAATCCCCCGGGGAGCTGTTTTTT. Its translation: CASRQGQSPGELFF. Filled out from reference TRBV28 and TRBJ2-2, the complete variable domain reads DVKVTQSSRYLVKRTGEKVFLECVQDMDHENMFWYRQDPGLGLRLIYFSYDVKMKEKGDIPEGYSVSREKKERFSLILESASTNQTSMYLCASRQGQSPGELFFGEGSRLTVL.

The rearrangement links TRBV5-1 to TRBJ2-3; 15 nucleotides line up with TRBD2. V was clipped by 4 bases and J by 0 bases; unmatched bases: 6. Germline values: CDR1 SGHRS, CDR2 YFSETQ. This CDR3 is 18 amino acids long. CDR3 nucleotides: TGCGCCAGCAGCGTATCCGGGACTAGCGGGGGGAGCACAGATACGCAGTATTTT. This encodes CASSVSGTSGGSTDTQYF.

The V call is TRBV9, the J call TRBJ2-5; D gene uncertain. The CDR3 length is 15 residues. CDR1 SGDLS and CDR2 YYNGEE come from the germline V gene. The germline V and J ends were trimmed by 4 bases and 5 bases, with 18 bases remaining between them. CDR3 nucleotide sequence: TGTGCCAGCAGCCGAGGAGATCCGGTTGGGGAGACCCAGTACTTC. Encoded protein: CASSRGDPVGETQYF.

The J gene is TRBJ1-1, the V gene TRBV18; D not certain. CDR1 and CDR2 from the germline V gene are KGHSH and LQKENI. Trimming stripped 5 bases from V and 4 bases from J, with 5 bases between. The CDR3 length is 11 residues. Here the CDR3 reads CASSVRTEAFF. CDR3 coding DNA: TGTGCCAGCTCAGTTCGCACTGAAGCTTTCTTT.

Only a few counts were recorded for this clone. This rearrangement joins TRBV3-1 (or the pseudogene TRBV3-2) to TRBJ2-7, with TRBD1 matching over 8 bases. Germline values: CDR1 LGHDT, CDR2 YNNKEL (reference sequence). Trimming took 1 base from V and 3 from J; bases not matched to a gene: 2. The CDR3 has 14 residues. The CDR3 DNA reads TGTGCCAGCAGCCAAGGGACAGGGATCTACGAGCAGTACTTC. This sequence encodes CASSQGTGIYEQYF.

This chain links TRBV25-1 with TRBJ1-6; 8 bases are a match to TRBD1. Per germline, CDR1 MGHDK and CDR2 SYGVNS. This CDR3 has 14 residues. V was clipped by 7 bases and J by 10 bases; unmatched bases: 9. DNA for the CDR3: TGTGCCAGCAAGTTCGGACAGGGACCCTCACCCCTCCACTTT. Its translation: CASKFGQGPSPLHF.

V is TRBV3-1 (or the pseudogene TRBV3-2) and J is TRBJ2-7; TRBD2 aligns across 7 bases. The CDR3 totals 17 residues. The V gene's germline CDR1 is LGHDT and CDR2 YNNKEL (reference sequence). V was clipped by 1 base and J by 3 bases; unmatched bases: 12. The chain's CDR3 is CASSQVRGNGYYYEQYF. CDR3 coding DNA: TGTGCCAGCAGCCAAGTGCGGGGGAATGGCTACTACTACGAGCAGTACTTC.

On this clone itself: At the DNA level, this CDR3 is encoded by other sequences in the same sample as well. The rearrangement links TRBV3-1 (or the pseudogene TRBV3-2) to TRBJ1-5; TRBD1 aligns across 8 bases. The junction had 0 bases not matched to a gene; V was cut back by 3 bases and J by 5 bases. The CDR3 covers 13 residues. Germline V gene sequence: CDR1 LGHDT, CDR2 YNNKEL (reference sequence). CDR3 residues: CASSQDRDQPQHF. CDR3 bases: TGTGCCAGCAGCCAGGACAGGGATCAGCCCCAGCATTTT.

The V gene is TRBV7-9, the J gene TRBJ2-3, with 10 positions matching TRBD1. The V gene's germline CDR1 is SEHNR and CDR2 FQNEAQ (reference sequence). V lost 3 bases to trimming and J lost 5 bases; unmatched junction nucleotides: 8. CDR3 length: 16 residues. CDR3 sequence (DNA): TGTGCCAGCAGCTTGGGAGACAGGGGGCTTAGAGATACGCAGTATTTT. Its translation is CASSLGDRGLRDTQYF. The entire variable domain, with the rest obtained from reference TRBV7-9 and TRBJ2-3, is as follows: DTGVSQNPRHKITKRGQNVTFRCDPISEHNRLYWYRQTLGQGPEFLTYFQNEAQLEKSRLLSDRFSAERPKGSFSTLEIQRTEQGDSAMYLCASSLGDRGLRDTQYFGPGTRLTVL.

The V gene is TRBV29-1, the J gene TRBJ1-1, with D perhaps matching TRBD1 (6 bases). CDR3 size: 13 residues. CDR1 is SQVTM and CDR2 is ANQGSEA in the germline V gene. Trimming took off 7 bases at V and 3 bases at J, with 15 bases between the two ends. The CDR3 DNA follows: TGCAGCGCTCCCGTCCCAGGGGACACTGAAGCTTTCTTT. Translation gives CSAPVPGDTEAFF. The full variable domain, rest sourced from reference TRBV29-1 and TRBJ1-1, is SAVISQKPSRDICQRGTSLTIQCQVDSQVTMMFWYRQQPGQSLTLIATANQGSEATYESGFVIDKFPISRPNLTFSTLTVSNMSPEDSSIYLCSAPVPGDTEAFFGQGTRLTVV.